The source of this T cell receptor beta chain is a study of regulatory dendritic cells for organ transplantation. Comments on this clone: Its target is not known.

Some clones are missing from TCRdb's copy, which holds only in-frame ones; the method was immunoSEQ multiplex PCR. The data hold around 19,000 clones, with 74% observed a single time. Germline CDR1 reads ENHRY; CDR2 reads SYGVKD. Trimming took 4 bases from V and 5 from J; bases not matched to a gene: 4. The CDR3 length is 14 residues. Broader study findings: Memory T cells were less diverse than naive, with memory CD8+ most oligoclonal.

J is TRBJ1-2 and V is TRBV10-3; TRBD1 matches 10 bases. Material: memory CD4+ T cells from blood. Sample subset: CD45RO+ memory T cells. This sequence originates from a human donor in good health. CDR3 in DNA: TGTGCCATCAGTGGGGGGACAGGGGAGTATGGCTACACCTTC. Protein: CAISGGTGEYGYTF.